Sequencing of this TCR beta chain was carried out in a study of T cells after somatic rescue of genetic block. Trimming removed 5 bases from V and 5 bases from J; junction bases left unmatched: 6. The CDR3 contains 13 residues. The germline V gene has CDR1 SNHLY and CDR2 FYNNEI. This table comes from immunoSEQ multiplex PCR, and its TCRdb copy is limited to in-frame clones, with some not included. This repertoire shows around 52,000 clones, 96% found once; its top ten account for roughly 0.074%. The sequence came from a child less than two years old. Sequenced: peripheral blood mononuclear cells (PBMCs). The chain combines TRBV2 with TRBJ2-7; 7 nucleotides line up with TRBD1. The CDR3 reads CASSRHRGHEQYF. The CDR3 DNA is TGTGCCAGCAGTCGGCACAGGGGTCACGAGCAGTACTTC.